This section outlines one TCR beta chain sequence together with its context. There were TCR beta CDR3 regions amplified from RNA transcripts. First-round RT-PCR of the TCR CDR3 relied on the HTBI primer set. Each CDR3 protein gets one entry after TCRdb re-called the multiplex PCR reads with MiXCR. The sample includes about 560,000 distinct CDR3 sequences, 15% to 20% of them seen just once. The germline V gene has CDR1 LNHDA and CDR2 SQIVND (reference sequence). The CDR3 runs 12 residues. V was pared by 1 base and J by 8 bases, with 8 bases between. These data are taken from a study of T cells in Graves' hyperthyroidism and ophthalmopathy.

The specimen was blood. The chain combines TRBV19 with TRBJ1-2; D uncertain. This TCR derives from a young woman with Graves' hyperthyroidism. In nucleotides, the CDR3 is TGTGCCAGTAGTATAGGGGCTTCAGGCTACACCTTC. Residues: CASSIGASGYTF.